These 29 T cell receptor beta chains were all obtained from the same sample, sequenced in a study of cytomegalovirus exposure and HLA in healthy donors. The PCR was carried out with 60 Vbeta primers and 13 Jbeta primers. TCRdb keeps only in-frame clones here, not all; method: immunoSEQ multiplex PCR. This sample has more than 80,000 clones, with less than 80% found just once. The sequenced sample consisted of PBMCs. These receptors were collected from a man aged 60 to 69 in good health and CMV-seronegative.

The chain links TRBV6-1 to TRBJ2-3; TRBD2 matches 7 bases. From germline, CDR1 is MNHNS and CDR2 SASEGT. The junction had 11 bases not matched to a gene; V was cut back by 5 bases and J by 6 bases. The length of the CDR3 is 15 residues. Written as DNA, the CDR3 is TGTGCCAGCAGTTCGGCTGGGGGGGGAGGGGATACGCAGTATTTT. Translated: CASSSAGGGGDTQYF.

This clone was seen more than once but under ten times. CDR3 region: CASSLHEGGFNQPQHF. The DNA of the CDR3 is TGTGCCAGCAGCTTACATGAAGGGGGCTTCAATCAGCCCCAGCATTTT. This chain connects TRBV11-3 to TRBJ1-5; TRBD1 matches at 7 bases. V gave up 2 bases and J gave up 3 bases; unmatched junction bases: 7. From germline, CDR1 is SGHNT and CDR2 YENEEA. The CDR3 loop spans 16 amino acids.

This clone was counted a few times. V is TRBV7-9 and J is TRBJ2-1; 9 nucleotides agree with TRBD2. This CDR3 spans 18 amino acids. V shed 1 base and J 6 bases; nucleotides not matched to a gene: 13. Per germline, CDR1 SEHNR and CDR2 FQNEAQ (reference sequence). The CDR3 reads CASSLEDYASGDGNEQFF. The CDR3 DNA is TGTGCCAGCAGCTTAGAGGATTATGCTAGCGGGGATGGCAATGAGCAGTTCTTC.

This sequence joins TRBV11-3 and TRBJ2-7; D is possibly TRBD1 (6 bases). Per the germline V gene, CDR1 is SGHNT and CDR2 is YENEEA. CDR3 length: 13 residues. The V end was cut by 4 bases, the J end by 5 bases, with 12 bases between. The CDR3 protein is CASSSPGHHEQYF. The CDR3 DNA is TGTGCCAGCAGCTCTCCGGGACACCACGAGCAGTACTTC. Drawing the rest from reference TRBV11-3 and TRBJ2-7, the complete variable domain is EAGVVQSPRYKIIEKKQPVAFWCNPISGHNTLYWYLQNLGQGPELLIRYENEEAVDDSQLPKDRFSAERLKGVDSTLKIQPAELGDSAVYLCASSSPGHHEQYFGPGTRLTVT.

The sample holds a few counts of this clone. This chain joins TRBV13 and TRBJ1-1; 7 positions agree with TRBD1. This CDR3 region has 16 residues. The germline V gene has CDR1 PRHDT and CDR2 FYEKMQ (reference sequence). V lost 4 bases to trimming and J lost 2 bases; unmatched junction nucleotides: 10. CDR3 residues: CASSSTRGQPNTEAFF. The CDR3 nucleotides read TGTGCCAGCAGCTCGACCAGGGGACAGCCTAACACTGAAGCTTTCTTT.

The gene calls are TRBV30 and TRBJ1-5; 8 nucleotides match TRBD1. Germline lookup yields CDR1 GTSNPN and CDR2 SVGIG (reference sequence). This CDR3 is 18 amino acids long. After removal of 2 bases from V and 1 base from J, the junction contained 13 bases not matched to a gene. CDR3 DNA sequence: TGTGCCTGGAGTACCTCGAGGACAGGGCTGGGGAGCAATCAGCCCCAGCATTTT. It yields the protein CAWSTSRTGLGSNQPQHF. Looking up the rest from reference TRBV30 and TRBJ1-5 gives the full variable domain: SQTIHQWPATLVQPVGSPLSLECTVEGTSNPNLYWYRQAAGRGLQLLFYSVGIGQISSEVPQNLSASRPQDRQFILSSKKLLLSDSGFYLCAWSTSRTGLGSNQPQHFGDGTRLSIL.

This chain uses TRBV4-3 with TRBJ2-1; 8 nucleotides align to TRBD2. The CDR3 has 17 residues. The V segment lost 0 bases and the J segment 5 bases; nucleotides outside the gene matches: 9. Germline CDR1 reads LGHNA; CDR2 reads YSLEER. The CDR3 is CASSQDVRGALDNEQFF. DNA of the CDR3: TGCGCCAGCAGCCAAGATGTGCGGGGGGCGCTCGACAATGAGCAGTTCTTC.

V and J are TRBV28 and TRBJ2-3; 15 positions match TRBD2. The CDR3 totals 18 residues. V lost 6 bases and J lost 4; bases outside the gene matches: 11. The germline gives CDR1 MDHEN, CDR2 SYDVKM. CDR3 sequence reads: CASSHSGLAGGQADTQYF. CDR3 DNA: TGTGCCAGCAGCCACTCAGGACTAGCGGGGGGGCAGGCAGATACGCAGTATTTT.

The chain has TRBV19 and TRBJ1-5; TRBD1 aligns across 10 bases. The length of the CDR3 is 19 residues. J gave up 2 bases and V 8 bases, and 18 bases lay outside the gene matches. Germline CDR1 LNHDA, CDR2 SQIVND (reference sequence). The CDR3 DNA reads as TGTGCCAGTCGCACCCGGGACAGGGGAAAAAGTATGGGCAATCAGCCCCAGCATTTT. Encoded protein: CASRTRDRGKSMGNQPQHF.

The chain links TRBV5-5 to TRBJ2-1; tentatively, D is TRBD1 (5 bases). The germline V and J ends were trimmed by 5 bases and 5 bases, with 14 bases remaining between them. Germline CDR1 is SGHKS and CDR2 is YYEKEE (reference sequence). CDR3 length: 14 residues. Written as DNA, the CDR3 is TGTGCCAGCAGTCTAAGGGGAAGGGACAATGAGCAGTTCTTC. Residues: CASSLRGRDNEQFF.

This clone was counted only a few times. The rearrangement uses TRBV5-1 and TRBJ2-7; D is unresolved. The CDR3 sequence is 14 residues long. The V end lost 2 bases, the J end lost 7 bases, and 16 bases lay between the germline ends. Germline loops: CDR1 SGHRS, CDR2 YFSETQ. Written as DNA, the CDR3 is TGCGCCAGCAGCTTTTACAGCAGCCATGCGGAGCAGTACTTC. Translation: CASSFYSSHAEQYF.

The rearrangement joins TRBV7-6 to TRBJ2-7, with 9 nucleotides matching TRBD1. J was trimmed by 3 bases and V by 6 bases; bases with no gene match: 6. The CDR3 is 14 amino acids. Germline V gene sequence: CDR1 SGHVS, CDR2 FNYEAQ. The CDR3 DNA sequence: TGTGCCAGCAGTCCGCGACAGGGGGGCTACGAGCAGTACTTC. This codes for CASSPRQGGYEQYF. Full variable domain (outside the CDR3, taken from reference TRBV7-6 and TRBJ2-7): GAGVSQSPRYKVTKRGQDVALRCDPISGHVSLYWYRQALGQGPEFLTYFNYEAQQDKSGLPNDRFSAERPEGSISTLTIQRTEQRDSAMYRCASSPRQGGYEQYFGPGTRLTVT.

The rearrangement uses TRBV5-1 and TRBJ2-5; TRBD2 aligns across 13 bases. CDR3 length equals 14 residues. The germline V gene has CDR1 SGHRS and CDR2 YFSETQ. V shed 4 bases and J 4 bases; nucleotides not matched to a gene: 1. This CDR3 is CASSRLAGGETQYF. The CDR3 region has the DNA TGCGCCAGCAGCAGACTAGCGGGGGGAGAGACCCAGTACTTC.

This clone appeared a single time. CDR3 sequence reads: CASTGGQTLRSLHF. CDR3 nucleotide sequence: TGTGCCAGCACCGGGGGGCAGACACTCAGATCCCTCCACTTT. This chain connects TRBV27 to TRBJ1-6; D is possibly TRBD1 (6 bases). This CDR3 region has 14 residues. CDR1 and CDR2 from the germline V gene are MNHEY and SMNVEV (reference sequence). Trimming removed 7 bases at V and 14 bases at J, with 21 bases between.

The chain has TRBV5-1 and TRBJ2-5; D might be TRBD1 (7 bases). From germline, CDR1 is SGHRS and CDR2 YFSETQ. CDR3 size: 16 residues. Trimming took off 3 bases at V and 1 base at J, with 16 bases between the two ends. CDR3 residues: CASSSGDRATQETQYF. The CDR3 bases are TGCGCCAGCAGCTCGGGAGACAGGGCGACCCAAGAGACCCAGTACTTC. The variable domain in full, completed from reference TRBV5-1 and TRBJ2-5, reads KAGVTQTPRYLIKTRGQQVTLSCSPISGHRSVSWYQQTPGQGLQFLFEYFSETQRNKGNFPGRFSGRQFSNSRSEMNVSTLELGDSALYLCASSSGDRATQETQYFGPGTRLLVL.

The genes are TRBV2 and TRBJ1-4; D not resolved. Trimming stripped 4 bases from V and 3 bases from J, with 9 bases between. Germline V gene sequence: CDR1 SNHLY, CDR2 FYNNEI. The CDR3 contains 14 residues. CDR3 sequence reads: CASSGGLANEKLFF. DNA for the CDR3: TGTGCCAGCAGTGGTGGCTTGGCTAATGAAAAACTGTTTTTT.

This clone has more than one count but fewer than ten. V is TRBV6-1 and J is TRBJ1-2; tentative D call: TRBD1 (5 bases). Per the germline V gene, CDR1 is MNHNS and CDR2 is SASEGT. The ends were cut back, 6 bases at V and 2 bases at J, with 10 bases in the middle. There are 13 residues in the CDR3. The CDR3 region has the DNA TGTGCCAGCAGCCCGGGGGTAAACTATGGCTACACCTTC. It specifies CASSPGVNYGYTF.

This rearrangement joins TRBV10-2 to TRBJ2-7; D may be TRBD1 (5 bases). The CDR3 consists of 15 residues. Germline V gene lookup returns CDR1 WSHSY and CDR2 SAAADI. Trimming removed 10 bases at V and 2 bases at J, with 21 bases between. The CDR3 bases are TGCGCCACCTCTCCGAGATCTGACAGCCCCTACGAGCAGTACTTC. It encodes CATSPRSDSPYEQYF.

This chain connects TRBV19 to TRBJ2-6, with 7 bases aligning to TRBD1. The V gene end was trimmed by 4 bases and the J gene end by 0 bases; junction bases not matched to a gene: 6. CDR1 is LNHDA and CDR2 is SQIVND in the germline V gene (reference sequence). This CDR3 region has 17 residues. CDR3 in DNA: TGTGCCAGTAGTAATCCAGGGGGTGTCTCTGGGGCCAACGTCCTGACTTTC. It specifies CASSNPGGVSGANVLTF.

The chain recombines TRBV30 with TRBJ1-2; the match to TRBD1 covers 8 bases. The CDR3 length is 13 residues. V gave up 2 bases and J gave up 6 bases; unmatched junction bases: 5. Germline CDR1 GTSNPN, CDR2 SVGIG (reference sequence). The CDR3: CAWSRQGTHGYTF. The CDR3 DNA sequence: TGTGCCTGGAGTCGACAGGGGACCCATGGCTACACCTTC.

The chain uses TRBV18 and TRBJ2-1; 9 bases map to TRBD2. The CDR3 has 16 residues. Trimming at V came to 3 bases and at J to 4 bases, leaving 7 bases not matched to a gene. Germline assignment: CDR1 KGHSH and CDR2 LQKENI. CDR3 sequence (DNA): TGTGCCAGCTCACCGTACAGCGGGGGGTCATACAATGAGCAGTTCTTC. The encoded protein is CASSPYSGGSYNEQFF.

The chain employs TRBV2 and TRBJ1-2; maybe TRBD1 (5 bases). Germline CDR1 is SNHLY and CDR2 is FYNNEI. V lost 7 bases to trimming and J lost 5 bases, with 20 bases between them. The CDR3 sequence is 15 residues long. The chain's CDR3 is CASNGEARAPYGYTF. The CDR3 DNA follows: TGTGCCAGCAACGGGGAGGCCAGGGCCCCTTATGGCTACACCTTC.

The chain is built from TRBV7-3 and TRBJ1-2; TRBD1 might be the D (6 bases). Germline CDR1 is SGHTA and CDR2 is FQGTGA. With 5 bases removed from V and 3 bases from J, the gap between germline ends came to 10 bases. The CDR3 covers 13 residues. Written as DNA, the CDR3 is TGTGCCAGCAGCCCAGGGGTGCACTATGGCTACACCTTC. Translating it yields CASSPGVHYGYTF.

The gene calls are TRBV18 and TRBJ1-3; 7 bases map to TRBD1. CDR3 length: 15 residues. V was clipped by 2 bases and J by 7 bases; unmatched bases: 8. Germline V gene sequence: CDR1 KGHSH, CDR2 LQKENI. Here the CDR3 reads CASSPYGQVGNTIYF. Written as DNA, the CDR3 is TGTGCCAGCTCACCATATGGACAGGTTGGGAACACCATATATTTT.

Only a few counts were recorded for this clone. This chain joins TRBV18 and TRBJ1-4, with 8 nucleotides matching TRBD1. The CDR3 consists of 14 residues. Trimming took 5 bases from V and 5 from J; bases not matched to a gene: 4. Per the germline V gene, CDR1 is KGHSH and CDR2 is LQKENI. CDR3 sequence (DNA): TGTGCCAGCTCATCAGGGGGCCTGAATGAAAAACTGTTTTTT. It yields the protein CASSSGGLNEKLFF.

Comments on this clone: Here the CDR3 omits its conserved ending phenylalanine or tryptophan, so a read error is the likely source. The chain employs TRBV11-2 and TRBJ1-3, with 7 bases fitting TRBD1. Per the germline V gene, CDR1 is SGHAT and CDR2 is FQNNGV. This CDR3 has 14 residues. The J segment lost 0 bases and the V segment lost 9 bases, leaving 5 bases of the junction unmatched. The CDR3 DNA is TGTGCCAGTAACCCAGGGGGCTCTGGAAACACCATATATCTT. Its protein product is CASNPGGSGNTIYL.

As concerns this clone: The junction does not match germline at one end; this may be a read error. This chain connects TRBV9 to TRBJ1-1, with D tentatively TRBD1 (5 bases). The CDR3 length is 13 residues. Looked up from germline, CDR1 is SGDLS and CDR2 is YYNGEE. The CDR3 nucleotides read TGTGCCGGCAGCAAACGGGGGGACACTGAAGCTTTCTTT. Translating it yields CAGSKRGDTEAFF.

The gene calls are TRBV6-4 and TRBJ1-5, with 8 bases fitting TRBD1. V shed 3 bases, J shed 6 bases, and the junction held 4 bases outside the gene matches. The CDR3 length is 14 residues. Germline lookup yields CDR1 MRHNA and CDR2 SNTAGT. For the CDR3, the DNA is TGTGCCAGCAGTGAACAGGGGGATCTTCAGCCCCAGCATTTT. Its protein is CASSEQGDLQPQHF.

The chain couples TRBV4-3 to TRBJ2-5; D uncertain. The CDR3 sequence is 12 residues long. V lost 3 bases and J lost 5, with 7 bases in between. The germline V gene encodes CDR1 LGHNA and CDR2 YSLEER. The CDR3 loop reads CASSHDKETQYF. As DNA, the CDR3 is TGCGCCAGCAGCCATGACAAGGAGACCCAGTACTTC.